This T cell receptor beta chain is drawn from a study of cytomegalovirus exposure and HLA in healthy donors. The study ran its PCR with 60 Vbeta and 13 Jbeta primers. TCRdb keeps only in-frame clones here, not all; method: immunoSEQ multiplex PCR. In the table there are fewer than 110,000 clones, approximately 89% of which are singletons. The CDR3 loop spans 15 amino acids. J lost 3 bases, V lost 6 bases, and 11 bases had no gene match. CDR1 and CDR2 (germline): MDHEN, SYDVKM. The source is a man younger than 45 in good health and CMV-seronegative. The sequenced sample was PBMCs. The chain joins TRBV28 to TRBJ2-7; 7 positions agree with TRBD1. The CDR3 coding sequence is TGTGCCAGCAGGCCTGGGACAGCCGATGGCTACGAGCAGTACTTC. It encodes CASRPGTADGYEQYF. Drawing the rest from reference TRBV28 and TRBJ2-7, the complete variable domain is DVKVTQSSRYLVKRTGEKVFLECVQDMDHENMFWYRQDPGLGLRLIYFSYDVKMKEKGDIPEGYSVSREKKERFSLILESASTNQTSMYLCASRPGTADGYEQYFGPGTRLTVT.